The 11 T cell receptor beta chains below come from one sample, sequenced in a study of T cell responses to AZD1222 COVID-19 vaccine. Libraries were prepared by immunoSEQ multiplex PCR; TCRdb keeps only in-frame clonotypes and omits some of them. The sample yields some 190,000 clones, just over 90% seen once. The sequencing used peripheral blood, collected 28 days after the second AZD1222 dose. These receptors were collected from an adult who received the AZD1222 COVID-19 vaccine.

DNA for the CDR3: TGTGCCATCAGTGAGTCGATCGGGCCCGCCTACGAGCAGTACTTC. Encoded protein: CAISESIGPAYEQYF. The chain has TRBV10-3 and TRBJ2-7; no clear D. Trimming took 0 bases from V and 2 from J, leaving 11 bases between them. Germline-derived CDR1 and CDR2 are ENHRY and SYGVKD. The CDR3 is 15 amino acids.

CDR3 residues: CASSFGQGGTEAFF. The DNA for the CDR3 is TGCGCCAGCAGCTTCGGACAGGGGGGGACTGAAGCTTTCTTT. The chain links TRBV4-1 to TRBJ1-1; 10 positions match TRBD1. Germline lookup yields CDR1 MGHRA and CDR2 YSYEKL. Losses at the gene ends were 5 bases for V and 5 bases for J; bases not matched to a gene: 5. This CDR3 has 14 residues.

This sequence joins TRBV19 and TRBJ1-1; possibly TRBD1 for D (5 bases). The CDR3 is 15 amino acids. Germline CDR1 reads LNHDA; CDR2 reads SQIVND (reference sequence). The V end lost 3 bases, the J end lost 10 bases, and 21 bases lay between the germline ends. Written as DNA, the CDR3 is TGTGCCAGTAGTATTTCCCCGGGACGTTTTGGGGGAGCTTTCTTT. Protein: CASSISPGRFGGAFF.

The CDR3, as DNA: TGTGCCATCAGGGGGACCTTACAGGGAGAGGAGCTGTTTTTT. Residues: CAIRGTLQGEELFF. The V and J genes are TRBV10-3 and TRBJ2-2; TRBD1 might be the D (6 bases). Germline V lookup: CDR1 ENHRY, CDR2 SYGVKD. V was cut by 6 bases and J by 10 bases, with 18 bases left in between. This CDR3 is 14 amino acids long.

The chain uses TRBV6-5 and TRBJ2-7; TRBD1 matches 9 bases. Germline assignment: CDR1 MNHEY and CDR2 SVGAGI. The length of the CDR3 is 15 residues. V shed 2 bases and J 4 bases; nucleotides not matched to a gene: 6. CDR3 DNA sequence: TGTGCCAGCAGTTACCAGTGGACAGGGGCTTACGAGCAGTACTTC. This codes for CASSYQWTGAYEQYF.

The V gene is TRBV5-1, the J gene TRBJ1-1, with a weak D call TRBD1 (5 bases). Germline-derived CDR1 and CDR2 are SGHRS and YFSETQ. V lost 3 bases and J 4 bases, leaving 16 bases between the germline ends. The CDR3 has 15 residues. Written as DNA, the CDR3 is TGCGCCAGCAGCTCACGACCTACGGGGGGCACTGAAGCTTTCTTT. This codes for CASSSRPTGGTEAFF.

This clone rates as medium-sized. The rearrangement joins TRBV12-3 or TRBV12-4 to TRBJ2-2; D call uncertain. CDR3 length: 13 residues. The V end lost 6 bases, the J end lost 3 bases, and 8 bases lay between the germline ends. The DNA for the CDR3 is TGTGCCAGCAGATATCAGGACACCGGGGAGCTGTTTTTT. This codes for CASRYQDTGELFF.

The chain has TRBV19 and TRBJ1-1; D uncertain. Germline V gene data show CDR1 as LNHDA and CDR2 as SQIVND (reference sequence). The CDR3 contains 14 residues. V was shortened by 7 bases and J by 1 base, with 13 bases between the two germline ends. This CDR3 reads CASTYQLRNTEAFF. As DNA, the CDR3 is TGTGCCAGTACCTACCAGCTAAGGAACACTGAAGCTTTCTTT.

The chain joins TRBV6-5 to TRBJ1-1; D remains unclear. The V and J ends lost 7 bases and 0 bases respectively, with 12 bases between them. The CDR3 extends over 14 amino acids. Per the germline V gene, CDR1 is MNHEY and CDR2 is SVGAGI. The CDR3 DNA follows: TGTGCCAGCATCCTAAATGGGGTGAACACTGAAGCTTTCTTT. Translated, it gives CASILNGVNTEAFF.

This chain connects TRBV30 to TRBJ1-6; no clear D gene. The ends were cut back, 5 bases at V and 0 bases at J, with 20 bases in the middle. CDR3 length: 18 amino acids. The germline V gene encodes CDR1 GTSNPN and CDR2 SVGIG (reference sequence). The CDR3 region is CAWVKAKLPSSYNSPLHF. The CDR3, as DNA: TGTGCCTGGGTCAAAGCAAAACTCCCGAGCTCCTATAATTCACCCCTCCACTTT.

V usage is TRBV7-2 and J usage is TRBJ1-6; 8 bases map to TRBD1. This CDR3 is built from 15 residues. Trimming removed 1 base from V and 13 bases from J; junction bases left unmatched: 9. CDR1 and CDR2 from the germline V gene are SGHTA and FQGNSA. The CDR3, as DNA: TGTGCCAGCAGCTTAGTTTATACAGGGGGGGTTCCCCTCCACTTT. Amino acids: CASSLVYTGGVPLHF.